This entry lists 20 T cell receptor beta chains sequenced from one sample in a study of shared clonotypes between healthy human individuals. The naive CD8 fraction comprised CD45RO-negative cells positively selected for CCR7 and excluded terminally differentiated effector memory CD45RA+ cells. This table comes from immunoSEQ multiplex PCR, and its TCRdb copy is limited to in-frame clones, with some not included. The sample has about 2.1 million clones, about 93% seen once; the top ten hold around 1.7%. Specimen: naive CD8+ T cells from PBMCs. The source is a man aged 18 to 30 in good health. Some clones in this sample may be carry-over from other donors' samples.

With regard to this clone: The same CDR3 can be traced to other DNA sequences in this sample. The chain carries TRBV9 and TRBJ2-7, with 10 bases identical to TRBD1. The CDR3 runs to 14 residues. The germline V gene has CDR1 SGDLS and CDR2 YYNGEE. V gave up 2 bases and J gave up 7 bases; unmatched junction bases: 6. The CDR3 DNA reads TGTGCCAGCAGCGTGGGGGACAGGGGAGGGGAGCAGTACTTC. Translation: CASSVGDRGGEQYF.

The chain couples TRBV5-5 to TRBJ2-3; maybe TRBD2 (5 bases). The CDR3 contains 17 residues. From germline, CDR1 is SGHKS and CDR2 YYEKEE (reference sequence). Trimming removed 2 bases from V and 4 bases from J, with 20 bases in between. CDR3 DNA sequence: TGTGCCAGCAGCTTATCATGGAGGAACTTATTCTCAGATACGCAGTATTTT. It encodes CASSLSWRNLFSDTQYF. The complete variable domain, with remaining parts taken from reference TRBV5-5 and TRBJ2-3, reads DAGVTQSPTHLIKTRGQQVTLRCSPISGHKSVSWYQQVLGQGPQFIFQYYEKEERGRGNFPDRFSARQFPNYSSELNVNALLLGDSALYLCASSLSWRNLFSDTQYFGPGTRLTVL.

This clone was recorded only once. Within the sample, other DNA sequences also encode this same CDR3. The V and J genes are TRBV27 and TRBJ2-2; TRBD1 might be the D (5 bases). V was shortened by 2 bases and J by 2 bases, with 6 bases between the two germline ends. Germline loops: CDR1 MNHEY, CDR2 SMNVEV (reference sequence). The CDR3 length is 14 residues. The CDR3 coding sequence is TGTGCCAGCAGTTTAGACAGAAACACCGGGGAGCTGTTTTTT. It yields the protein CASSLDRNTGELFF.

The chain combines TRBV30 with TRBJ2-3; 8 bases match TRBD2. The germline V gene has CDR1 GTSNPN and CDR2 SVGIG (reference sequence). This CDR3 has 14 residues. Losses at the gene ends were 0 bases for V and 5 bases for J; bases not matched to a gene: 4. This CDR3 is CAWSVVAGLDTQYF. The CDR3, as DNA: TGTGCCTGGAGTGTAGTAGCGGGATTAGATACGCAGTATTTT. Full variable domain (rest looked up from reference TRBV30 and TRBJ2-3): SQTIHQWPATLVQPVGSPLSLECTVEGTSNPNLYWYRQAAGRGLQLLFYSVGIGQISSEVPQNLSASRPQDRQFILSSKKLLLSDSGFYLCAWSVVAGLDTQYFGPGTRLTVL.

V is TRBV5-1 and J is TRBJ2-3; TRBD1 aligns across 7 bases. Germline V gene sequence: CDR1 SGHRS, CDR2 YFSETQ. V lost 0 bases to trimming and J lost 3 bases; unmatched junction nucleotides: 1. CDR3 length: 14 amino acids. The CDR3 is CASSLGGQTDTQYF. The CDR3 nucleotides read TGCGCCAGCAGCTTGGGGGGACAGACAGATACGCAGTATTTT.

The gene calls are TRBV5-6 and TRBJ2-7, with 10 bases identical to TRBD1. Unmatched junction bases numbered 6, after V lost 4 bases and J lost 5 bases. The germline gives CDR1 SGHDT, CDR2 YYEEEE. This CDR3 is built from 14 residues. In DNA, the CDR3 is TGTGCCAGCAGCCTGGGACAGGGGCCCCACGAGCAGTACTTC. This gives the protein CASSLGQGPHEQYF.

This rearrangement joins TRBV11-2 to TRBJ2-3; the D gene is possibly TRBD2 (5 bases). Germline CDR1 is SGHAT and CDR2 is FQNNGV. The CDR3 covers 18 residues. V lost 2 bases and J lost 4, with 22 bases in between. The DNA of the CDR3 is TGTGCCAGCAGCTTATTTCCGTTTGGCGGATATAGCGCAGATACGCAGTATTTT. It encodes CASSLFPFGGYSADTQYF.

This chain uses TRBV5-6 with TRBJ2-7, with D tentatively TRBD2 (6 bases). The CDR3 spans 13 residues. Germline V gene sequence: CDR1 SGHDT, CDR2 YYEEEE. Trimming removed 4 bases from V and 3 bases from J, with 11 bases in between. The CDR3 nucleotides are TGTGCCAGCAGCGCCGGGACTTTCTACGAGCAGTACTTC. Protein product: CASSAGTFYEQYF.

The chain combines TRBV6-5 with TRBJ2-7; 11 bases are a match to TRBD2. The length of the CDR3 is 15 residues. Germline V CDR1 and CDR2: MNHEY, SVGAGI. Trimming took 6 bases from V and 5 from J; bases not matched to a gene: 9. In nucleotides, the CDR3 is TGTGCCAGCAGACACACTAGCGGGAGTATACACGAGCAGTACTTC. Protein: CASRHTSGSIHEQYF.

V gene TRBV6-6 combines with J gene TRBJ1-5; 8 bases align to TRBD1. Losses at the gene ends were 2 bases for V and 0 bases for J; bases not matched to a gene: 3. CDR1 is MNHNY and CDR2 is SVGAGI in the germline V gene (reference sequence). The CDR3 has 16 amino acids. DNA for the CDR3: TGTGCCAGCAGTTACCGGACAGGGCATAGCAATCAGCCCCAGCATTTT. As protein: CASSYRTGHSNQPQHF.

This clone has just one count. The sample has other DNA sequences that encode this CDR3 too. The chain couples TRBV27 to TRBJ2-7, with 9 bases aligning to TRBD1. V lost 2 bases to trimming and J lost 5 bases; unmatched junction nucleotides: 1. The CDR3 totals 13 residues. From germline, CDR1 is MNHEY and CDR2 SMNVEV (reference sequence). The CDR3 sequence: CASSLRTGDEQYF. CDR3 DNA sequence: TGTGCCAGCAGTTTACGGACAGGGGACGAGCAGTACTTC.

This chain joins TRBV7-9 and TRBJ2-3; either TRBD1 or TRBD2 may fit D (5 bases each). V gave up 5 bases and J gave up 4 bases, with 19 bases separating them. This CDR3 has 16 residues. The germline CDR1 and CDR2 sequences are SEHNR and FQNEAQ (reference sequence). The CDR3 spells CASSPNRGPHADTQYF. In DNA form, the CDR3 reads TGTGCCAGCAGCCCAAACCGGGGCCCCCACGCAGATACGCAGTATTTT.

The CDR3 sequence is CASHDIGSSYNEQFF. The CDR3 coding sequence is TGTGCCAGTCATGACATCGGGAGCTCCTACAATGAGCAGTTCTTC. V and J are TRBV19 and TRBJ2-1; weak D call: TRBD2 (6 bases). V lost 8 bases, J lost 0 bases, and 14 bases lay in between. CDR1 is LNHDA, CDR2 SQIVND, per germline (reference sequence). The CDR3 sequence is 15 residues long.

This clone showed up just once. CDR3: CASSPGRRNYGYTF. The CDR3 coding sequence is TGTGCCAGCAGTCCCGGACGGCGAAACTATGGCTACACCTTC. The V call is TRBV27, the J call TRBJ1-2; unclear D gene. Germline V gene sequence: CDR1 MNHEY, CDR2 SMNVEV (reference sequence). V was clipped by 5 bases and J by 2 bases, with 12 bases between them. The CDR3 contains 14 residues.

Points on this clone: Other DNA sequences from this sample encode an identical CDR3 as well. The J gene is TRBJ1-3, the V gene TRBV4-1; D is ambiguous. Trimming took 0 bases from V and 0 from J, leaving 6 bases between them. From germline, CDR1 is MGHRA and CDR2 YSYEKL. The CDR3 is made up of 15 amino acids. The CDR3 sequence: CASSQDRSSGNTIYF. CDR3 coding DNA: TGCGCCAGCAGCCAAGATAGGAGCTCTGGAAACACCATATATTTT.

The V gene is TRBV5-4, the J gene TRBJ2-7; 7 positions match TRBD1. V trimming: 4 bases; J trimming: 2 bases; junction bases outside the gene matches: 9. The CDR3 has 15 residues. The germline gives CDR1 SGHNT, CDR2 YYREEE (reference sequence). The CDR3, as DNA: TGTGCCAGCAGCGACCGGGACAGTGCCCCCTACGAGCAGTACTTC. Its translation is CASSDRDSAPYEQYF.

A note on this clone: The same CDR3 can be traced to other DNA sequences in this sample. The rearrangement links TRBV7-3 to TRBJ2-2, with a possible D match to TRBD2 (6 bases). Trimming shortened V by 5 bases and J by 2 bases, and 12 bases separated the two germline ends. The length of the CDR3 is 15 residues. Germline V lookup: CDR1 SGHTA, CDR2 FQGTGA. Here the CDR3 reads CASSPGTVNTGELFF. For the CDR3, the DNA is TGTGCCAGCAGCCCCGGGACTGTTAACACCGGGGAGCTGTTTTTT. The complete variable domain, with remaining parts taken from reference TRBV7-3 and TRBJ2-2, reads GAGVSQTPSNKVTEKGKYVELRCDPISGHTALYWYRQSLGQGPEFLIYFQGTGAADDSGLPNDRFFAVRPEGSVSTLKIQRTERGDSAVYLCASSPGTVNTGELFFGEGSRLTVL.

The genes are TRBV7-9 and TRBJ2-1, with TRBD1 matching over 9 bases. The CDR3 is 15 amino acids. Trimming cost V 3 bases and J 1 base; bases outside gene matches: 1. Looked up from germline, CDR1 is SEHNR and CDR2 is FQNEAQ (reference sequence). The CDR3 DNA is TGTGCCAGCAGCTTTGACAGGGGGTCCTACAATGAGCAGTTCTTC. Protein sequence: CASSFDRGSYNEQFF.

CDR3 sequence reads: CASSSKGVRVSYEQYF. CDR3 nucleotide sequence: TGTGCCAGCAGCTCCAAAGGTGTCCGCGTCTCCTACGAGCAGTACTTC. The genes are TRBV11-2 and TRBJ2-7; no firm D call. V lost 4 bases and J lost 0, with 16 bases in between. The CDR3 extends over 16 amino acids. The V gene's germline CDR1 is SGHAT and CDR2 FQNNGV.

The chain is built from TRBV6-5 and TRBJ1-1; D is uncertain. The CDR3 is made up of 15 amino acids. CDR1 is MNHEY, CDR2 SVGAGI, per germline. Trimming took 0 bases from V and 4 from J, leaving 12 bases between them. CDR3 in DNA: TGTGCCAGCAGTTACTCGGGAGGGCCACTCACTGAAGCTTTCTTT. Translated, it gives CASSYSGGPLTEAFF.